This record covers a single TCR beta chain. The antigen is undetermined. This record belongs to a study of shared clonotypes between healthy human individuals. Study-wide results and caveats: Sampling covered blood only; tissue repertoires likely differ.

The ends lost 6 bases at V and 1 base at J; junction bases unmatched: 9. The CDR3 is made up of 15 amino acids. Germline-derived CDR1 and CDR2 are MNHNY and SVGAGI (reference sequence). Selected positively for CCR7 and CD45RO-negative, naive CD8 cells excluded terminally differentiated effector memory CD45RA+ cells. The table came from immunoSEQ multiplex PCR; TCRdb's copy has only in-frame clones and leaves some out. Found here are hundreds of thousands of clones, about 96% of them singletons; the top ten hold 0.11%. This sequence joins TRBV6-6 and TRBJ2-7; 7 bases align to TRBD1. Sequenced: naive CD8+ T cells sorted from blood. The sequence was obtained from a woman aged 25 to 39 in good health. The CDR3 sequence is CASSPPRQGSYEQYF. DNA for the CDR3: TGTGCCAGCAGCCCCCCCAGACAGGGTTCCTACGAGCAGTACTTC.